This note documents a single TCR beta chain sequence. This specimen belongs to a study of blood T cell repertoires in COVID-19. Study overall: Sources were T cells, B-cell-depleted T cells, or PBMCs; the material itself was cDNA or gDNA.

As originally analysed: Nucleated cell counts were estimated from reference gene primer amplification. The table came from immunoSEQ multiplex PCR; TCRdb's copy has only in-frame clones and leaves some out. D and trimming were read from the DNA, whereas the V and J calls and clone size are those reported in that table. The repertoire holds about 360,000 clones, with around 84% as singletons. This CDR3 is 15 amino acids long. Trimming removed 4 bases from V and 10 bases from J, with 19 bases in between. The V gene's germline CDR1 is SNHLY and CDR2 FYNNEI. The sequence was collected from a human donor in a cohort sampled during active COVID-19. This rearrangement joins TRBV2 to TRBJ1-4, with D hard to call. Sample: peripheral blood. Written as DNA, the CDR3 is TGTGCCAGCAGTGCTACCGGGTCTTTGGCGGGAAAACTGTTTTTT. Its protein product is CASSATGSLAGKLFF. The variable domain in full, completed from reference TRBV2 and TRBJ1-4, reads EPEVTQTPSHQVTQMGQEVILRCVPISNHLYFYWYRQILGQKVEFLVSFYNNEISEKSEIFDDQFSVERPDGSNFTLKIRSTKLEDSAMYFCASSATGSLAGKLFFGSGTQLSVL.